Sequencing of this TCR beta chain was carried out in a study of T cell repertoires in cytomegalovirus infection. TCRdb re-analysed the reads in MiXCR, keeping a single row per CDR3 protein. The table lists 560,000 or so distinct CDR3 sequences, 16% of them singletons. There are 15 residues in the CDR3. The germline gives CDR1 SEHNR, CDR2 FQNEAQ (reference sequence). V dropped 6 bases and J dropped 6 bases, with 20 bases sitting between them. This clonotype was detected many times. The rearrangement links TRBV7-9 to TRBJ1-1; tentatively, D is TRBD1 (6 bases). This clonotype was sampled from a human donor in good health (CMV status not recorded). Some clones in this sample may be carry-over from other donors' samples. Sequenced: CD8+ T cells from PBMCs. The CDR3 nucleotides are TGTGCCAGCAGTTCAGGGGCACAGTTTTCCTCTGAAGCTTTCTTT. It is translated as CASSSGAQFSSEAFF.